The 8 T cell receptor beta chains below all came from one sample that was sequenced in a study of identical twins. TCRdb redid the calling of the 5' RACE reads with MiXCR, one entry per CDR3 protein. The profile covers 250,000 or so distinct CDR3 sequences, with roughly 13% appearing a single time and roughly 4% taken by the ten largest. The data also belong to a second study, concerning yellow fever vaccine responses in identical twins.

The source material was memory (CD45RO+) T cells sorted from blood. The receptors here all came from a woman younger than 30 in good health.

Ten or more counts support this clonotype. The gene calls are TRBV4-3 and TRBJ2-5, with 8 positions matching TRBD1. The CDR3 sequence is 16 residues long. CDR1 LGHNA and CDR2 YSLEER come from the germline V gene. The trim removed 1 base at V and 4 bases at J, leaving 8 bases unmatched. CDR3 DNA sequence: TGCGCCAGCAGCCAAGGATCCAGGGGGCTGGTAGAGACCCAGTACTTC. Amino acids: CASSQGSRGLVETQYF.

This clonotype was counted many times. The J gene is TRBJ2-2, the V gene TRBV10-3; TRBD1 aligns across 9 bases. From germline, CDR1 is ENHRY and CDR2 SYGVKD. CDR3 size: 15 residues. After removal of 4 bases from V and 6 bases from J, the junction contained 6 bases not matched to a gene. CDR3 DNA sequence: TGTGCCATCAGTGCTTACACAGGGGGCCCCGGGGAGCTGTTTTTT. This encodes CAISAYTGGPGELFF.

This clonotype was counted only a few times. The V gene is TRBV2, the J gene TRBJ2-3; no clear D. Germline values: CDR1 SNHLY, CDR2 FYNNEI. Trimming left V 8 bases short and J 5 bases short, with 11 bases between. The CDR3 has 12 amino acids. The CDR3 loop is CASLSQLDTQYF. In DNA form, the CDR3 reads TGTGCCAGCTTATCCCAGCTAGATACGCAGTATTTT.

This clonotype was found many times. The DNA for the CDR3 is TGTGCCAGCAGCGCCTCACAAGAGACCCAGTACTTC. Its translation is CASSASQETQYF. The V and J genes are TRBV9 and TRBJ2-5; D uncertain. From germline, CDR1 is SGDLS and CDR2 YYNGEE. The CDR3 runs 12 residues. V shed 3 bases and J shed 2 bases, with 5 bases lying between them.

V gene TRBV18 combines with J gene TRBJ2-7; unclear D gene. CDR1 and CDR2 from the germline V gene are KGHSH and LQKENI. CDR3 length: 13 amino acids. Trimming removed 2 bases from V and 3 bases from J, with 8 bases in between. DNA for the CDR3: TGTGCCAGCTCACCAGAAAATCACTACGAGCAGTACTTC. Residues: CASSPENHYEQYF.

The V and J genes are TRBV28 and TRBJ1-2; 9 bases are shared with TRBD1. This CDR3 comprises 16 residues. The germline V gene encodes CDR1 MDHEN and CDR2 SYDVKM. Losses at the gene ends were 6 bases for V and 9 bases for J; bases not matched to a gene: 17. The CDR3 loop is CASSVPGQGTTSSYTF. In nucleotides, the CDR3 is TGTGCCAGCAGCGTCCCGGGACAGGGAACGACATCTAGCTACACCTTC.

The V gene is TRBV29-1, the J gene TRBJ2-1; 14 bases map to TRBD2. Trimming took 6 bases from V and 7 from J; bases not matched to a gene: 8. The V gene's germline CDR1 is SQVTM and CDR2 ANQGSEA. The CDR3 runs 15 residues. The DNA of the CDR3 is TGCAGCGTCGTTCAGACTAGCGGGAGGGTGAATGAGCAGTTCTTC. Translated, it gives CSVVQTSGRVNEQFF.

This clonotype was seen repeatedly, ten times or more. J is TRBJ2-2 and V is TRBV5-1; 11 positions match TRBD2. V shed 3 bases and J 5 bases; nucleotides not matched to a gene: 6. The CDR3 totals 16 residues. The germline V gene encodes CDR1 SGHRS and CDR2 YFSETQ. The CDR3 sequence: CASSSPSGRSTGELFF. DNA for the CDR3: TGCGCCAGCAGCTCCCCTAGCGGGAGGTCTACCGGGGAGCTGTTTTTT. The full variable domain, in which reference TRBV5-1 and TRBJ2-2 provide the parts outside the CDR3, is KAGVTQTPRYLIKTRGQQVTLSCSPISGHRSVSWYQQTPGQGLQFLFEYFSETQRNKGNFPGRFSGRQFSNSRSEMNVSTLELGDSALYLCASSSPSGRSTGELFFGEGSRLTVL.